Listed here are 32 T cell receptor beta chains from one sample, sequenced in a study of blood T cell repertoires in COVID-19. The repertoire was sequenced with immunoSEQ multiplex PCR; TCRdb's copy has only in-frame clones and lacks some. The table records around 170,000 clones, more than 80% of them present only once. What was sequenced was peripheral blood. The receptors come from a man aged 55 to 69 with acute or convalescent COVID-19.

V and J are TRBV5-1 and TRBJ1-2; a weak D match, TRBD1 (5 bases). The V gene's germline CDR1 is SGHRS and CDR2 YFSETQ. The CDR3 extends over 11 amino acids. V dropped 10 bases and J dropped 2 bases, with 9 bases sitting between them. As DNA, the CDR3 is TGCGCCTCGGGGGGAAACTATGGCTACACCTTC. This gives the protein CASGGNYGYTF.

On this clone itself: Other DNA sequences in the sample encode the same CDR3. The chain recombines TRBV2 with TRBJ1-5, with TRBD1 as a possible D gene (5 bases). The germline gives CDR1 SNHLY, CDR2 FYNNEI. The CDR3 is 13 residues long. Trimming removed 6 bases at V and 6 bases at J, with 12 bases between. The CDR3 DNA sequence: TGTGCCAGCAGGGGGCAGGCAGTTCAGCCCCAGCATTTT. Residues: CASRGQAVQPQHF. Supplemented by reference TRBV2 and TRBJ1-5, the full variable domain reads EPEVTQTPSHQVTQMGQEVILRCVPISNHLYFYWYRQILGQKVEFLVSFYNNEISEKSEIFDDQFSVERPDGSNFTLKIRSTKLEDSAMYFCASRGQAVQPQHFGDGTRLSIL.

This chain links TRBV29-1 with TRBJ1-1, with unresolved D. CDR1 and CDR2 from the germline V gene are SQVTM and ANQGSEA. The ends were cut back, 5 bases at V and 0 bases at J, with 13 bases in the middle. The CDR3 spans 14 residues. The CDR3 sequence: CSVLLAPMNTEAFF. CDR3 DNA sequence: TGCAGCGTTCTTCTGGCACCGATGAACACTGAAGCTTTCTTT.

This clone was seen only once. The gene calls are TRBV27 and TRBJ1-5; a possible D gene is TRBD1 (6 bases). The length of the CDR3 is 15 residues. V lost 1 base to trimming and J lost 5 bases, with 12 bases between them. Germline-derived CDR1 and CDR2 are MNHEY and SMNVEV (reference sequence). The DNA for the CDR3 is TGTGCCAGCAGTTTATTAGGGGGAAAGTATCAGCCCCAGCATTTT. It translates to CASSLLGGKYQPQHF.

The chain couples TRBV10-3 to TRBJ1-1, with TRBD1 as a possible D gene (6 bases). V shed 5 bases and J shed 8 bases, with 21 bases lying between them. The CDR3 runs 15 residues. Per the germline V gene, CDR1 is ENHRY and CDR2 is SYGVKD. CDR3 DNA sequence: TGTGCCATCAGTAACCCAACACAGGGAGATAGAGAAGCTTTCTTT. It is translated as CAISNPTQGDREAFF.

This rearrangement joins TRBV2 to TRBJ1-4; tentative D call: TRBD1 (6 bases). Germline values: CDR1 SNHLY, CDR2 FYNNEI. Trimming pared 8 bases from V and 2 bases from J, leaving 21 bases between. This CDR3 is built from 17 residues. CDR3 in DNA: TGTGCCAGCGAGAACCCGGGACATCTTGGGACTAATGAAAAACTGTTTTTT. This translates into CASENPGHLGTNEKLFF.

This chain connects TRBV2 to TRBJ1-1, with 8 bases identical to TRBD1. After removal of 5 bases from V and 5 bases from J, the junction contained 7 bases not matched to a gene. Germline V CDR1 and CDR2: SNHLY, FYNNEI. This CDR3 contains 14 residues. The CDR3 sequence is CASSLTGGKTEAFF. For the CDR3, the DNA is TGTGCCAGCAGTCTAACAGGGGGGAAGACTGAAGCTTTCTTT.

The V gene is TRBV18, the J gene TRBJ1-2; 9 bases line up with TRBD1. Trimming removed 4 bases from V and 6 bases from J; junction bases left unmatched: 12. Germline values: CDR1 KGHSH, CDR2 LQKENI. The CDR3 spans 16 residues. For the CDR3, the DNA is TGTGCCAGCTCACAACAGGGGGCGGCCCCTGCGGATGGCTACACCTTC. The encoded protein is CASSQQGAAPADGYTF. Full variable domain (outside the CDR3, taken from reference TRBV18 and TRBJ1-2): NAGVMQNPRHLVRRRGQEARLRCSPMKGHSHVYWYRQLPEEGLKFMVYLQKENIIDESGMPKERFSAEFPKEGPSILRIQQVVRGDSAAYFCASSQQGAAPADGYTFGSGTRLTVV.

This sequence joins TRBV4-1 and TRBJ1-6; D not certain. Between the trimmed V and J ends, which lost 3 bases and 10 bases, there was a span of 7 bases. This CDR3 has 12 amino acids. Germline lookup yields CDR1 MGHRA and CDR2 YSYEKL. CDR3 protein: CASSHPKSPLHF. The CDR3 nucleotides are TGCGCCAGCAGCCACCCCAAATCACCCCTCCACTTT.

The rearrangement uses TRBV21-1 and TRBJ1-6; the D call of TRBD1 is as the table states it, not checked on the DNA. TRBV21-1 is a documented pseudogene. The CDR3 loop spans 15 amino acids. Written as DNA, the CDR3 is TGTGCCAGCAGCAAAGGGGAACAGGGGAGCTCACCCCTCCACTTT. It codes for CASSKGEQGSSPLHF.

This rearrangement joins TRBV15 to TRBJ1-1, with D uncertain. CDR3 length: 16 residues. Germline V gives CDR1 LNHNV, CDR2 YYDKDF (reference sequence). V was cut by 0 bases and J by 1 base, with 12 bases left in between. In nucleotides, the CDR3 is TGTGCCACCAGCAGAGATATTCAGATATCGAACACTGAAGCTTTCTTT. Translation: CATSRDIQISNTEAFF.

In this sample, this clone turned up a few times. CDR3 bases: TGTGCCAGCTCCCCGCTAAGACAGGGAATGGATGGCTACACCTTC. As protein: CASSPLRQGMDGYTF. The chain is built from TRBV18 and TRBJ1-2, with TRBD1 identical over 7 bases. Germline V gene sequence: CDR1 KGHSH, CDR2 LQKENI. The trim removed 6 bases at V and 6 bases at J, leaving 13 bases unmatched. There are 15 residues in the CDR3.

The chain recombines TRBV24-1 with TRBJ1-3, with D hard to call. Germline V gives CDR1 KGHDR, CDR2 SFDVKD. V lost 5 bases, J lost 1 base, and 8 bases lay in between. The CDR3 spans 14 residues. The CDR3 here is CATSAGFSGNTIYF. Here the CDR3 DNA reads TGTGCCACCAGTGCCGGGTTTTCTGGAAACACCATATATTTT.

CDR3 loop: CASSSTSGGGDTQYF. The CDR3 coding sequence is TGTGCCAGCAGTAGCACTAGCGGGGGGGGAGATACGCAGTATTTT. This sequence joins TRBV27 and TRBJ2-3; TRBD2 matches 13 bases. Germline V gene data show CDR1 as MNHEY and CDR2 as SMNVEV (reference sequence). The ends lost 5 bases at V and 5 bases at J; junction bases unmatched: 4. CDR3 length: 15 amino acids.

The V call is TRBV19, the J call TRBJ1-4; 8 nucleotides agree with TRBD1. In germline, CDR1 is LNHDA, CDR2 SQIVND (reference sequence). This CDR3 has 15 residues. J was trimmed by 7 bases and V by 5 bases; bases with no gene match: 9. The CDR3 region is CASSRRQGRVEKLFF. DNA of the CDR3: TGTGCCAGTAGTCGGCGACAGGGGCGGGTTGAAAAACTGTTTTTT.

V is TRBV11-2 and J is TRBJ2-7; 8 positions agree with TRBD1. The CDR3 loop spans 16 amino acids. The germline gives CDR1 SGHAT, CDR2 FQNNGV. V lost 2 bases to trimming and J lost 2 bases; unmatched junction nucleotides: 8. The CDR3 is CASSLIPGTGAYEQYF. The CDR3 nucleotides are TGTGCCAGCAGCTTAATCCCCGGGACAGGAGCCTACGAGCAGTACTTC.

This sequence joins TRBV11-2 and TRBJ1-1; a weak D match, TRBD1 (5 bases). The CDR3 is 17 residues long. V lost 6 bases and J 1 base, leaving 21 bases between the germline ends. Germline V gene data show CDR1 as SGHAT and CDR2 as FQNNGV. As DNA, the CDR3 is TGTGCCAGCAGTCTGAGGGGCGGAGGGAGTGGGAACACTGAAGCTTTCTTT. Translated, it gives CASSLRGGGSGNTEAFF.

J is TRBJ1-5 and V is TRBV7-8; 8 positions match TRBD1. Germline V CDR1 and CDR2: SGHVS, FQNEAQ. V lost 5 bases to trimming and J lost 3 bases; unmatched junction nucleotides: 6. There are 15 residues in the CDR3. Here the CDR3 DNA reads TGTGCCAGCAGCACGGGACAGGTGGACAATCAGCCCCAGCATTTT. As protein: CASSTGQVDNQPQHF.

This rearrangement joins TRBV19 to TRBJ2-3; 9 bases map to TRBD1. The CDR3 loop spans 16 amino acids. After removal of 3 bases from V and 6 bases from J, the junction contained 10 bases not matched to a gene. Germline V gives CDR1 LNHDA, CDR2 SQIVND (reference sequence). CDR3 loop: CASSMDPGTGTDTQYF. The CDR3 coding sequence is TGTGCCAGTAGTATGGACCCGGGGACAGGGACCGATACGCAGTATTTT.

This chain uses TRBV30 with TRBJ2-1; no definite D call. V lost 0 bases and J lost 0, with 9 bases in between. The CDR3 sequence is 15 residues long. Germline CDR1 and CDR2: GTSNPN and SVGIG (reference sequence). DNA for the CDR3: TGTGCCTGGAGTGTAGCGTCCCTCTCCTACAATGAGCAGTTCTTC. This encodes CAWSVASLSYNEQFF.

V and J are TRBV9 and TRBJ1-2, with D perhaps matching TRBD1 (5 bases). Germline CDR1 is SGDLS and CDR2 is YYNGEE. The CDR3 spans 14 residues. V dropped 0 bases and J dropped 3 bases, with 9 bases sitting between them. Here the CDR3 DNA reads TGTGCCAGCAGCGTAGGTCAGGGTGACTATGGCTACACCTTC. It translates to CASSVGQGDYGYTF.

The chain recombines TRBV6-2 or TRBV6-3 with TRBJ1-4, with D possibly TRBD1 on 5 matching bases. This CDR3 region has 15 residues. V dropped 4 bases and J dropped 7 bases, with 16 bases sitting between them. Germline V CDR1 and CDR2: MNHEY, SVGEGT. The CDR3 loop is CASSLPSGRSEKLFF. DNA for the CDR3: TGTGCCAGCAGTTTGCCGTCAGGGCGGAGTGAAAAACTGTTTTTT.

The genes are TRBV7-9 and TRBJ2-7; 7 nucleotides align to TRBD1. V was clipped by 4 bases and J by 6 bases; unmatched bases: 6. The CDR3 length is 13 residues. CDR1 and CDR2 (germline): SEHNR, FQNEAQ (reference sequence). CDR3: CASSSQGYSEQYF. The DNA of the CDR3 is TGTGCCAGCAGCTCACAGGGGTACTCCGAGCAGTACTTC.

V usage is TRBV6-5 and J usage is TRBJ2-7; no reliable D call. The CDR3 is made up of 11 amino acids. Between the trimmed V and J ends, which lost 6 bases and 1 base, there was a span of 4 bases. Germline CDR1 reads MNHEY; CDR2 reads SVGAGI. The CDR3 nucleotides are TGTGCCAGCAGGACATCCTACGAGCAGTACTTC. Translating gives CASRTSYEQYF.

This chain joins TRBV5-1 and TRBJ2-2, with TRBD2 identical over 10 bases. The CDR3 is made up of 19 amino acids. The germline V gene has CDR1 SGHRS and CDR2 YFSETQ. V lost 1 base and J lost 0; bases outside the gene matches: 9. CDR3 sequence reads: CASSLRPSGGPANTGELFF. As DNA, the CDR3 is TGCGCCAGCAGCTTGCGCCCTAGCGGGGGACCGGCGAACACCGGGGAGCTGTTTTTT.

The chain carries TRBV19 and TRBJ1-2; D not certain. Trimming took 5 bases from V and 1 from J, leaving 8 bases between them. Germline V lookup: CDR1 LNHDA, CDR2 SQIVND (reference sequence). CDR3 size: 13 residues. DNA for the CDR3: TGTGCCAGTAGTTTGGAGTATAACTATGGCTACACCTTC. Translated: CASSLEYNYGYTF.

This chain joins TRBV7-6 and TRBJ2-3; maybe TRBD1 (5 bases). CDR1 and CDR2 (germline): SGHVS, FNYEAQ. The CDR3 is 14 residues long. The germline V and J ends were trimmed by 4 bases and 6 bases, with 14 bases remaining between them. CDR3 nucleotide sequence: TGTGCCAGCAGCTCAAGTTTGCACAGGGATACGCAGTATTTT. It yields the protein CASSSSLHRDTQYF.

V and J are TRBV19 and TRBJ2-1; D is possibly TRBD1 (5 bases). CDR1 is LNHDA, CDR2 SQIVND, per germline (reference sequence). V dropped 4 bases and J dropped 5 bases, with 18 bases sitting between them. The CDR3 loop spans 16 amino acids. The CDR3 DNA reads TGTGCCAGTAGTACGTGGGGCAGGGTTGCGCACAATGAGCAGTTCTTC. Amino acids: CASSTWGRVAHNEQFF.

The rearrangement links TRBV19 to TRBJ1-2, with 9 positions matching TRBD1. The CDR3 length is 16 residues. Germline assignment: CDR1 LNHDA and CDR2 SQIVND (reference sequence). V trimming: 3 bases; J trimming: 10 bases; junction bases outside the gene matches: 15. CDR3 DNA sequence: TGTGCCAGTAGTATCTCCGGTAACCCGGGACAGGGTGACTACACCTTC. Translation gives CASSISGNPGQGDYTF.

This chain joins TRBV6-5 and TRBJ2-2, with D unresolved. The CDR3 spans 13 residues. Germline-derived CDR1 and CDR2 are MNHEY and SVGAGI. Trimming cost V 0 bases and J 5 bases, with 4 bases left between them. The CDR3, as DNA: TGTGCCAGCAGTTACTCGTTAACCGGGGAGCTGTTTTTT. Its protein is CASSYSLTGELFF.

A remark on this clone: The sample contains more than one DNA sequence encoding this CDR3. V and J are TRBV5-1 and TRBJ2-2; TRBD1 is a possible D gene (5 bases). CDR3 length: 12 residues. V was pared by 5 bases and J by 6 bases, with 8 bases between. Germline V gene sequence: CDR1 SGHRS, CDR2 YFSETQ. CDR3 sequence reads: CASSDSPGELFF. In DNA form, the CDR3 reads TGCGCCAGCAGTGACAGTCCCGGGGAGCTGTTTTTT.

This chain connects TRBV29-1 to TRBJ1-5, with D unresolved. CDR3 length equals 10 residues. The germline V gene encodes CDR1 SQVTM and CDR2 ANQGSEA. V was shortened by 4 bases and J by 7 bases, with 5 bases between the two germline ends. The CDR3 region has the DNA TGCAGCGTTGGGGAGCAGCCCCAGCATTTT. Its protein product is CSVGEQPQHF.